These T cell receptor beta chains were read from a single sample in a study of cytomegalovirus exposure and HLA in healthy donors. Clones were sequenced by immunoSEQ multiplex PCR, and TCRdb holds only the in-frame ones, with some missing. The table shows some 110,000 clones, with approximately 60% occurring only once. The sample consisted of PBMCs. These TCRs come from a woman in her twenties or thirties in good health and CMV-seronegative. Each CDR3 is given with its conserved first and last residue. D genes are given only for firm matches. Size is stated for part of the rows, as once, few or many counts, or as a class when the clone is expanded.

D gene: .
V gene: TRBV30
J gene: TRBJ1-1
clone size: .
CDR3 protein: CAWILRGRDTEAFF
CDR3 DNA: TGTGCCTGGATCCTCAGGGGTCGGGACACTGAAGCTTTCTTT

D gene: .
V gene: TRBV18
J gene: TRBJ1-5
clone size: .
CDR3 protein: CASSRTAGAGQPQHF
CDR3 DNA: TGTGCCAGCTCACGAACGGCGGGGGCTGGTCAGCCCCAGCATTTT

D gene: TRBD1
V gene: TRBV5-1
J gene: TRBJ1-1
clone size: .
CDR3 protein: CASSRDRGTEAFF
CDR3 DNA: TGCGCCAGCAGCCGGGACAGGGGCACTGAAGCTTTCTTT

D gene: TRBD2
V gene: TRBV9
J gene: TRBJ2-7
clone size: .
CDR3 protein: CASSVSGRDDEQYF
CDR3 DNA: TGTGCCAGCAGCGTTAGCGGGAGGGACGACGAGCAGTACTTC

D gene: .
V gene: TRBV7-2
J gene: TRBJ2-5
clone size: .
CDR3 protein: CASSSRDFQETQYF
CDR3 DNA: TGTGCCAGCAGCTCTCGGGACTTCCAAGAGACCCAGTACTTC

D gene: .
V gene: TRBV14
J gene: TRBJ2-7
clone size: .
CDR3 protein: CASSPFLSSTYEQYF
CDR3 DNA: TGTGCCAGCAGCCCTTTTCTCAGTTCGACCTACGAGCAGTACTTC

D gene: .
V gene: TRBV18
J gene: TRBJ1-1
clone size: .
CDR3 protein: CASSPPKTMNTEAFF
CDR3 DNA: TGTGCCAGCTCACCACCGAAGACTATGAACACTGAAGCTTTCTTT

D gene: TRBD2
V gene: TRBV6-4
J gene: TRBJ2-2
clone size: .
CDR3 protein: CASRTSNTGELFF
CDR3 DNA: TGTGCCAGCAGGACTAGCAACACCGGGGAGCTGTTTTTT

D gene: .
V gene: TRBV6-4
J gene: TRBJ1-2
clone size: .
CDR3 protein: CASSEGSGGMRYTF
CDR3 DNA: TGTGCCAGCAGTGAGGGCAGCGGGGGCATGCGCTACACCTTC

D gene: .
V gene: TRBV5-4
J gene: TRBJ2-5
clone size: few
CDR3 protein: CASSLAGSEETQYF
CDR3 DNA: TGTGCCAGCAGCTTGGCGGGTAGTGAGGAGACCCAGTACTTC

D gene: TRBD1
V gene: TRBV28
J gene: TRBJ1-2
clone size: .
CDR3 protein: CASSPASTPKTGSAGYTF
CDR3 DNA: TGTGCCAGCAGTCCCGCCAGCACGCCCAAGACAGGGTCGGCTGGCTACACCTTC

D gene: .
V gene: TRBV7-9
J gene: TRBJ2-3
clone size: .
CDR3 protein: CASSLGGTDTQYF
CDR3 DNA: TGTGCCAGCAGTCTCGGCGGGACAGATACGCAGTATTTT

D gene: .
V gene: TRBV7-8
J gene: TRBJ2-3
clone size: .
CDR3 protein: CASSFTGEKADTQYF
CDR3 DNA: TGTGCCAGCAGCTTCACGGGAGAAAAGGCAGATACGCAGTATTTT

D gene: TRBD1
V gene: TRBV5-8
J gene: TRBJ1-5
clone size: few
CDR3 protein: CASSSRTGGRFNQPQHF
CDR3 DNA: TGTGCCAGCAGCTCCCGGACAGGGGGCAGGTTCAATCAGCCCCAGCATTTT

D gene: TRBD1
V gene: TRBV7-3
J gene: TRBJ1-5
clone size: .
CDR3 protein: CASSPGQTRNQPQHF
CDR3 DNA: TGTGCCAGCAGCCCGGGACAGACTCGCAATCAGCCCCAGCATTTT

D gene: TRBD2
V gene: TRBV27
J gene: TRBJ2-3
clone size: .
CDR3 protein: CASTFSGGTDTQYF
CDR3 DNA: TGTGCCAGCACCTTTAGCGGGGGCACAGATACGCAGTATTTT

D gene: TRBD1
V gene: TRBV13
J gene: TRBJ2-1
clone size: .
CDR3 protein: CASSQISDRANEQFF
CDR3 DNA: TGTGCCAGCAGCCAAATCTCGGACAGGGCAAATGAGCAGTTCTTC

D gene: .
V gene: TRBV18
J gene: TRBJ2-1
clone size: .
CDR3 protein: CASSPEAAHNEQFF
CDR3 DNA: TGTGCCAGCTCACCAGAGGCTGCCCACAATGAGCAGTTCTTC

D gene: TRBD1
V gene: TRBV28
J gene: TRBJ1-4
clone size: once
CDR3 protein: CASSLTGQGVAVIEKLFF
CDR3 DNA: TGTGCCAGCAGTCTAACGGGACAGGGGGTCGCGGTAATCGAAAAACTGTTTTTT

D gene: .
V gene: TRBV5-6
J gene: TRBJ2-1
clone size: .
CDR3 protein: CASSLRGGSYNEQFF
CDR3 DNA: TGTGCCAGCAGCCTCCGAGGCGGCTCCTACAATGAGCAGTTCTTC

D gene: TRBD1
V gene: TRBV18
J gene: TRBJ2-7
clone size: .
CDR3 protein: CASSGQGAKYEQYF
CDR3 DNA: TGTGCCAGCTCGGGACAGGGGGCGAAGTACGAGCAGTACTTC

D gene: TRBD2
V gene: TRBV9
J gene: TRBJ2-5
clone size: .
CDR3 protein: CASSVASRTSGGQETQYF
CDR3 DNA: TGTGCCAGCAGCGTAGCCTCGCGGACTAGCGGGGGGCAAGAGACCCAGTACTTC

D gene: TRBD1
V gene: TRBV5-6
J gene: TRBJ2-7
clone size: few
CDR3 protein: CASSPSWGQGDHEQYF
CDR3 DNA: TGTGCCAGCAGCCCCTCGTGGGGACAGGGAGACCACGAGCAGTACTTC

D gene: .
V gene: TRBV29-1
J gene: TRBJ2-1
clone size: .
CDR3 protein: CSVARGNEQFF
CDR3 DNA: TGCAGCGTTGCCAGGGGCAATGAGCAGTTCTTC

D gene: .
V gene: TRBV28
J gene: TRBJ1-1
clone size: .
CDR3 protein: CASSLIPEQTEAFF
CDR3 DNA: TGTGCCAGCAGTTTAATCCCTGAACAGACTGAAGCTTTCTTT

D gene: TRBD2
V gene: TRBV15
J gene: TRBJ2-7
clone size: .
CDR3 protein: CATSRGLMGTSSDEQYF
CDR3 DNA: TGTGCCACCAGCAGAGGATTAATGGGGACTAGCTCTGACGAGCAGTACTTC

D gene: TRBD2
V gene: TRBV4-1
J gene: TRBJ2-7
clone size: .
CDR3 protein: CASSVRGLSPSGSPGYEQYF
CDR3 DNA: TGCGCCAGCAGCGTAAGGGGTCTTTCGCCTAGCGGGAGCCCTGGCTACGAGCAGTACTTC